The T cell receptor beta chain described here comes from a study of metastatic and nonmetastatic thyroid tumors. TCRdb used MiXCR to call clones anew from the PCR reads. The sample lists some 18,000 clones; around a third were seen once. No patient had received any treatment before thyroid surgery. Trimming pared 7 bases from V and 5 bases from J, leaving 17 bases between. There are 14 residues in the CDR3. In germline, CDR1 is SGHRS, CDR2 YFSETQ. The clonotype was recovered from a male donor with papillary thyroid cancer or a benign thyroid nodule (not recorded which). Some clones in this sample may be carry-over from other donors' samples. The chain combines TRBV5-1 with TRBJ2-3; D is unresolved. The sample taken for sequencing was tumor tissue. The CDR3 sequence is CASRSVGYKDTQYF. Here the CDR3 DNA reads TGCGCCAGCCGGTCTGTCGGGTATAAAGATACGCAGTATTTT.